The clone carrying this T cell receptor (beta chain) was seen a handful of times. Its antigen is not known. This specimen comes from a study of T-cell reconstitution after alpha-beta-depleted transplantation in children. V lost 5 bases to trimming and J lost 2 bases, with 22 bases between them. Germline CDR1 is SGHTA and CDR2 is FQGNSA. The CDR3 has 17 residues. Study observations and caveats: The authors attributed T-cell counts and diversity one year after transplant mostly to newly produced T cells. From surviving recipient T cells and thymic progenitors came the high day-60 TCRbeta diversity observed in some patients. Several hundred graft clones that had expanded were reportedly the source of alpha-beta T cells about two months after transplant.

The TCRbeta library was prepared with unique molecular identifiers. MiXCR, applied by TCRdb to the PCR reads, yields one record per CDR3 protein. The table has around 490,000 distinct CDR3 sequences, roughly 11% seen once; the top ten hold about 14%. The rearrangement links TRBV7-2 to TRBJ2-7, with D perhaps being TRBD1 or TRBD2 (5 bases each). The source is a female patient aged 2 to 10 who had a stem cell transplant for aplastic anemia, so the T cells may come from the graft donor. The sample was PBMCs, mostly from graft donor cells, taken 180 days after TCRalphabeta/CD19-depleted stem cell transplant. CDR3 in amino acids: CASSPRRGGPSPYEQYF. In DNA, the CDR3 is TGTGCCAGCAGCCCCCGACGGGGCGGGCCTAGCCCCTACGAGCAGTACTTC.